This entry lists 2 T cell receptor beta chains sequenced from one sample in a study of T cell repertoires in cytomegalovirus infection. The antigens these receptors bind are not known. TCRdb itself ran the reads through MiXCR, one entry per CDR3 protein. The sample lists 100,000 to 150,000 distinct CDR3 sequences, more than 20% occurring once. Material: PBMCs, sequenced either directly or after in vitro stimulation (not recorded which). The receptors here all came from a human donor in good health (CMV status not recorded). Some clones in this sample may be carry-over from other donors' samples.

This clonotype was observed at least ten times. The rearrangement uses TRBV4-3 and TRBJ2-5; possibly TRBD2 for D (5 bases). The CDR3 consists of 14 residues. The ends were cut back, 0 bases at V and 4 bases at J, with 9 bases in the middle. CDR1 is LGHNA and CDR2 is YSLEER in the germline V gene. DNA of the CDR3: TGCGCCAGCAGCCAAGACCTAGCAACAGAGACCCAGTACTTC. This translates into CASSQDLATETQYF.

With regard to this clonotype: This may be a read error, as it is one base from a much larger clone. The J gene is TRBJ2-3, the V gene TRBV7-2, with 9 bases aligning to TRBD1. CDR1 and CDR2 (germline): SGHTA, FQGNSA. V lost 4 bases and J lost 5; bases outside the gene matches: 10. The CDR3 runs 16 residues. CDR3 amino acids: CASSSMSGQGRDTQYF. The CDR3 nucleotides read TGTGCCAGCAGCTCAATGTCGGGACAGGGAAGAGATACGCAGTATTTT.